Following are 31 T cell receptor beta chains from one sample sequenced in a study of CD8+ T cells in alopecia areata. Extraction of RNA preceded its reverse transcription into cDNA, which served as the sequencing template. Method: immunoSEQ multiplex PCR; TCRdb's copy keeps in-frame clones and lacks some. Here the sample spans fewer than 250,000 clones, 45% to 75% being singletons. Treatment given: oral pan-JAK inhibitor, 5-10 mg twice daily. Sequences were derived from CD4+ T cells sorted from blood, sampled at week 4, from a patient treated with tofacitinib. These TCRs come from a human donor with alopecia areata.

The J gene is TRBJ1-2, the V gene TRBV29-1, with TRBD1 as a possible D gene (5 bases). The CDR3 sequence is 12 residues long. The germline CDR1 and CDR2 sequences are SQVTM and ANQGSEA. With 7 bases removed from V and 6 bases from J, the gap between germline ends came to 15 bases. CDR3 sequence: CSAGGPEHGYTF. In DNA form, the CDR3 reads TGCAGCGCGGGGGGACCTGAGCATGGCTACACCTTC.

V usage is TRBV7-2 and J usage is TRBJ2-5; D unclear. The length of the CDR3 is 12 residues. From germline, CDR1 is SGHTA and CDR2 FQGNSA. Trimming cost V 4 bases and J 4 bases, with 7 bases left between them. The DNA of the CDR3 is TGTGCCAGCAGCTCTCAGGCAGAGACCCAGTACTTC. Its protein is CASSSQAETQYF.

CDR3 bases: TGTGCCAGTAGTCCGGGACTAGCGGGAGTTTACGAGCAGTACTTC. Its protein is CASSPGLAGVYEQYF. V and J are TRBV19 and TRBJ2-7; 14 positions agree with TRBD2. The CDR3 totals 15 residues. Trimming took 5 bases from V and 4 from J; bases not matched to a gene: 4. The germline V gene has CDR1 LNHDA and CDR2 SQIVND (reference sequence).

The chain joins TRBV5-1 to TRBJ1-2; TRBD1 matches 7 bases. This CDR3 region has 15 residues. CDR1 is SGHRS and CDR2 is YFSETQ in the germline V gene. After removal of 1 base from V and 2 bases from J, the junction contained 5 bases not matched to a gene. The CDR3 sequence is CASSLSPGQNYGYTF. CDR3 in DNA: TGCGCCAGCAGCTTGAGCCCGGGACAGAACTATGGCTACACCTTC.

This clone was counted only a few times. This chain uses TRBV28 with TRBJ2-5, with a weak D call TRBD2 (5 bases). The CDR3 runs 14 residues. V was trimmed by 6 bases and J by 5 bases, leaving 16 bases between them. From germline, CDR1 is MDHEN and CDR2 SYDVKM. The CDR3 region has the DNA TGTGCCAGCAGGGACGGGGTCGCCGGGGAGACCCAGTACTTC. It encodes CASRDGVAGETQYF.

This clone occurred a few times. CDR3 bases: TGTGCCTGGAGTGAAGCAGGGGATCAGCCCCAGCATTTT. Its protein is CAWSEAGDQPQHF. The genes are TRBV30 and TRBJ1-5; D is perhaps TRBD1 (6 bases). The germline V and J ends were trimmed by 1 base and 5 bases, with 9 bases remaining between them. The CDR3 totals 13 residues. Per the germline V gene, CDR1 is GTSNPN and CDR2 is SVGIG (reference sequence). The complete variable domain, with remaining parts taken from reference TRBV30 and TRBJ1-5, reads SQTIHQWPATLVQPVGSPLSLECTVEGTSNPNLYWYRQAAGRGLQLLFYSVGIGQISSEVPQNLSASRPQDRQFILSSKKLLLSDSGFYLCAWSEAGDQPQHFGDGTRLSIL.

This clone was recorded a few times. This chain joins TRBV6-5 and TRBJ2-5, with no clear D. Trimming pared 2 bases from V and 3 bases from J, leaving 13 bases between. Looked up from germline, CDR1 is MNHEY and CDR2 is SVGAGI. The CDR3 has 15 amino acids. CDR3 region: CASSYGSVGKETQYF. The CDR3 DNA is TGTGCCAGCAGTTACGGTTCGGTTGGAAAAGAGACCCAGTACTTC.

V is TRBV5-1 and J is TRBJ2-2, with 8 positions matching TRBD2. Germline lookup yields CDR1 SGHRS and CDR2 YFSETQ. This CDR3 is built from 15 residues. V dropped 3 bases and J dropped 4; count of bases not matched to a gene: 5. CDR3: CASSSGLAFTGELFF. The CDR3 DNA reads TGCGCCAGCAGCTCCGGACTAGCTTTCACCGGGGAGCTGTTTTTT.

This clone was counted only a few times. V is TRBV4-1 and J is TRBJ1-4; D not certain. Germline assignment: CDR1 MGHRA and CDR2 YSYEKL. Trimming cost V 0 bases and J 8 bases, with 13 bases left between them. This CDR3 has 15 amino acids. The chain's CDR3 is CASSQDEGSSEKLFF. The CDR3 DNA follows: TGCGCCAGCAGCCAAGATGAGGGATCTAGCGAAAAACTGTTTTTT.

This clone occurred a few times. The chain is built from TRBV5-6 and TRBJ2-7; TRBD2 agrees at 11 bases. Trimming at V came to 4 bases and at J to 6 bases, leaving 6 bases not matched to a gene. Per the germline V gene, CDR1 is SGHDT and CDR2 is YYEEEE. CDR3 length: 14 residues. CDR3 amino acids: CASSPTGTSGEQYF. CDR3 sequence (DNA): TGTGCCAGCAGCCCCACCGGGACTAGCGGCGAGCAGTACTTC.

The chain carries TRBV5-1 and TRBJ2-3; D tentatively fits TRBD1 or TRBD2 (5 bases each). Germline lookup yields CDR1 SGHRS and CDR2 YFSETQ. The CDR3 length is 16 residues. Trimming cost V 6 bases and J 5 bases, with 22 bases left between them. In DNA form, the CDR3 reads TGCGCCAGCAATCGCAGGGAGCAGGCCGGCGGAGATACGCAGTATTTT. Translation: CASNRREQAGGDTQYF.

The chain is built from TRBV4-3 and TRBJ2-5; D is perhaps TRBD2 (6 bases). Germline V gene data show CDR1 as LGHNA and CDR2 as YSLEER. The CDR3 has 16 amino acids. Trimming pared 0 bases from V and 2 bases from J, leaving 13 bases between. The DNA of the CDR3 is TGCGCCAGCAGCCAAGAGCAGCGGAGGGTACAAGAGACCCAGTACTTC. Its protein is CASSQEQRRVQETQYF.

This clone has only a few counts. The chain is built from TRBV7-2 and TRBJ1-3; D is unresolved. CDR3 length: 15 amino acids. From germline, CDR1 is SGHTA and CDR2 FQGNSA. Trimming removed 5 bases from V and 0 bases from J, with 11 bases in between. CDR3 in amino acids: CASSPRRGSGNTIYF. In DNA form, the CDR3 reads TGTGCCAGCAGCCCCCGGCGGGGCTCTGGAAACACCATATATTTT.

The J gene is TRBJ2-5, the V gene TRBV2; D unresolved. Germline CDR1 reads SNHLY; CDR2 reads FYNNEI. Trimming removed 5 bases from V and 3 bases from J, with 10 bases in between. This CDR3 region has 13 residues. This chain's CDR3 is CASSLVTKETQYF. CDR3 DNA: TGTGCCAGCAGTTTAGTTACCAAAGAGACCCAGTACTTC.

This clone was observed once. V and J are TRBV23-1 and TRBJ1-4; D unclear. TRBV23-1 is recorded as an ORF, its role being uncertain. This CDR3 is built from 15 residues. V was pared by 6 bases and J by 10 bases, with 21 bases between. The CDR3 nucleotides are TGCGCCAGCAGCCACCTATGTGGGATCTCCGGAAAACTGTTTTTT. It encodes CASSHLCGISGKLFF.

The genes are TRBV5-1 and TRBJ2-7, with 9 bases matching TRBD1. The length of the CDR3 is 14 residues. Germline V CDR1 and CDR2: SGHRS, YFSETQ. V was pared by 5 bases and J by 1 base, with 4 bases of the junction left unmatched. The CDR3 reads CASRGTGSSYEQYF. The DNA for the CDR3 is TGCGCCAGCAGGGGGACAGGGTCTTCCTACGAGCAGTACTTC. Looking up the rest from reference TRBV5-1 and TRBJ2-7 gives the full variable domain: KAGVTQTPRYLIKTRGQQVTLSCSPISGHRSVSWYQQTPGQGLQFLFEYFSETQRNKGNFPGRFSGRQFSNSRSEMNVSTLELGDSALYLCASRGTGSSYEQYFGPGTRLTVT.

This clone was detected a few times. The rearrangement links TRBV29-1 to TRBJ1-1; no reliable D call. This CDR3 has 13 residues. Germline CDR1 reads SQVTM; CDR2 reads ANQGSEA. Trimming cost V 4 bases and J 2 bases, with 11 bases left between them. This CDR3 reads CSVGWQGNTEAFF. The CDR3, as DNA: TGCAGCGTTGGTTGGCAAGGAAACACTGAAGCTTTCTTT. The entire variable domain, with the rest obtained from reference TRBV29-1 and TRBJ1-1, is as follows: SAVISQKPSRDICQRGTSLTIQCQVDSQVTMMFWYRQQPGQSLTLIATANQGSEATYESGFVIDKFPISRPNLTFSTLTVSNMSPEDSSIYLCSVGWQGNTEAFFGQGTRLTVV.

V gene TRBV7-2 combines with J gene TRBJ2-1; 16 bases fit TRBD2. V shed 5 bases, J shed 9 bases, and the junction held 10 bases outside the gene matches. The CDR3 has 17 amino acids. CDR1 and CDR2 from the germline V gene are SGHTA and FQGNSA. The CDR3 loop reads CASSPSPGLAGGVEQFF. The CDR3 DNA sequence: TGTGCCAGCAGCCCCAGCCCGGGACTAGCGGGAGGGGTTGAGCAGTTCTTC.

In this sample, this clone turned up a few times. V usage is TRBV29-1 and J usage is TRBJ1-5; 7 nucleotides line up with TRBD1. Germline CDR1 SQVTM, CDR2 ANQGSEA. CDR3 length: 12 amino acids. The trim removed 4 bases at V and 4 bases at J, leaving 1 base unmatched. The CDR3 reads CSVAGGNQPQHF. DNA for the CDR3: TGCAGCGTTGCAGGGGGGAATCAGCCCCAGCATTTT.

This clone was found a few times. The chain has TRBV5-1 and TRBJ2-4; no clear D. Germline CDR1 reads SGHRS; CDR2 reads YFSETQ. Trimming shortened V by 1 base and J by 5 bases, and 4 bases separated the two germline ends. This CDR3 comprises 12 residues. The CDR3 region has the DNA TGCGCCAGCAGCTTGCGGGAAAACATTCAGTACTTC. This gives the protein CASSLRENIQYF.

The CDR3 DNA sequence: TGTGCCAGCAGTTATTCGAGGAGGGGGGATCAGCCCCAGCATTTT. Translation gives CASSYSRRGDQPQHF. The rearrangement links TRBV6-5 to TRBJ1-5, with a tentative D call TRBD1 (6 bases). The V and J ends lost 3 bases and 5 bases respectively, with 14 bases between them. Per the germline V gene, CDR1 is MNHEY and CDR2 is SVGAGI. This CDR3 region has 15 residues.

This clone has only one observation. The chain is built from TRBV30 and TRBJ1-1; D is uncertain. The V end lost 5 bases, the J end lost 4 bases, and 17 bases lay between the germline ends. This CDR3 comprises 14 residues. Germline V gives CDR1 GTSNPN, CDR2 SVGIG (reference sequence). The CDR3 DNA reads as TGTGCCTGGTCCGAGCCATGGCTTGGCACTGAAGCTTTCTTT. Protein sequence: CAWSEPWLGTEAFF.

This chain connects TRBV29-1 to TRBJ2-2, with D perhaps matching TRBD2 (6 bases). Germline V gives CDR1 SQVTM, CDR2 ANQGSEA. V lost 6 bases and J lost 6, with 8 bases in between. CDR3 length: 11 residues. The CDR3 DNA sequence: TGCAGCGTAAGGGAGGCCGGGGAGCTGTTTTTT. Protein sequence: CSVREAGELFF.

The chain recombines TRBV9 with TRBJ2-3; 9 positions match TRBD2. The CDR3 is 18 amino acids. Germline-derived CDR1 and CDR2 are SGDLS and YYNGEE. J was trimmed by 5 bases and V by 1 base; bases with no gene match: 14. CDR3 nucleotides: TGTGCCAGCAGCGTAACCTCAGGGGATAGCGGGAGAAGAGATACGCAGTATTTT. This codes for CASSVTSGDSGRRDTQYF.

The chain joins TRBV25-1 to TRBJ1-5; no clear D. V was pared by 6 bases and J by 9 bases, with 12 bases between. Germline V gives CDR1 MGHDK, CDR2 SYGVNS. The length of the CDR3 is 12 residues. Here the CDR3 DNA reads TGTGCCAGCAGGGTCGGTTCAGGGCCCCAGCATTTT. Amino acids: CASRVGSGPQHF.

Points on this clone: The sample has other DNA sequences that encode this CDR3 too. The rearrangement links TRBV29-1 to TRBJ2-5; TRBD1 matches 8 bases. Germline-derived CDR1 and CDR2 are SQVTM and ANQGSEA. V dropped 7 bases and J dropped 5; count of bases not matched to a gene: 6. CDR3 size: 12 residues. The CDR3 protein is CSGRTGRETQYF. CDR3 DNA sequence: TGCAGCGGGCGGACAGGGAGGGAGACCCAGTACTTC.

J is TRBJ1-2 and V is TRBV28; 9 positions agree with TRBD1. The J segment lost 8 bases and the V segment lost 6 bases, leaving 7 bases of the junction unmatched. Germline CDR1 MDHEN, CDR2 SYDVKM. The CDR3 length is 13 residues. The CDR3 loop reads CASRPWDREGYTF. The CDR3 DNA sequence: TGTGCCAGCAGGCCTTGGGACAGGGAAGGCTACACCTTC.

The DNA of the CDR3 is TGTGCCAGCAGTGCGACAGGGATCCCCTACGAGCAGTACTTC. Protein: CASSATGIPYEQYF. This chain links TRBV27 with TRBJ2-7, with 7 bases matching TRBD1. V was clipped by 5 bases and J by 2 bases; unmatched bases: 6. The CDR3 consists of 14 residues. CDR1 MNHEY and CDR2 SMNVEV come from the germline V gene (reference sequence).

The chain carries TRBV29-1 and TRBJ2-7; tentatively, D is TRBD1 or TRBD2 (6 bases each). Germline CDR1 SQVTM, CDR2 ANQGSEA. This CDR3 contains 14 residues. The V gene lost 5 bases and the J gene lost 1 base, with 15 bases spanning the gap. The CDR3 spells CSVKGGIRSYEQYF. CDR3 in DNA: TGCAGCGTTAAAGGGGGGATTCGATCCTACGAGCAGTACTTC.

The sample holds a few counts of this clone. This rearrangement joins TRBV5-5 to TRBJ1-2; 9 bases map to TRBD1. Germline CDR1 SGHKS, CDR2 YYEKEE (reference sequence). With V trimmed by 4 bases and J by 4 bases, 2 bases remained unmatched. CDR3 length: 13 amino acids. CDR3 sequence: CASSGGQGYGYTF. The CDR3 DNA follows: TGTGCCAGCAGCGGGGGACAGGGCTATGGCTACACCTTC.

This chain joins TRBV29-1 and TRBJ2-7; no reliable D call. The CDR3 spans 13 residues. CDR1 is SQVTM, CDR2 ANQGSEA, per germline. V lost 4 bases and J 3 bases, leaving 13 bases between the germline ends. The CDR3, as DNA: TGCAGCGTTGCTCCAACCGGATTCTACGAGCAGTACTTC. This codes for CSVAPTGFYEQYF.